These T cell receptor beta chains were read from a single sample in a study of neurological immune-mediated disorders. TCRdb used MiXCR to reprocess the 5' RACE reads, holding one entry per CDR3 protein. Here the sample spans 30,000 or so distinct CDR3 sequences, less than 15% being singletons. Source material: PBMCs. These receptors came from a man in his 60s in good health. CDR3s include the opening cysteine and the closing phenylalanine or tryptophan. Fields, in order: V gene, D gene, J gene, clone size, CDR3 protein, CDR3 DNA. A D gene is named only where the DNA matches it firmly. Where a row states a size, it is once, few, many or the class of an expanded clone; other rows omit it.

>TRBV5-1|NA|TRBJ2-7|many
CASSLLGGTYEQYF
TGCGCCAGCAGCTTGTTAGGGGGAACCTACGAGCAGTACTTC
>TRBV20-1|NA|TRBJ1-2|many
CSARQGSYGYTF
TGCAGTGCACGGCAGGGGTCATATGGCTACACCTTC
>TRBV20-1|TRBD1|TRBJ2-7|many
CSAIPLGTGGDEQYF
TGCAGTGCTATCCCCCTAGGGACAGGGGGCGACGAGCAGTACTTC
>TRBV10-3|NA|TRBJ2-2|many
CAIGGQAGSGTGELFF
TGTGCCATCGGGGGACAAGCGGGGTCGGGGACCGGGGAGCTGTTTTTT
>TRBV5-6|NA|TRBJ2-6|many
CASALQGPGANVLTF
TGTGCCAGCGCGTTACAGGGCCCTGGGGCCAACGTCCTGACTTTC
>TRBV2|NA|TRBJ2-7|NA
CVSSETHEQYF
TGTGTCAGCAGTGAAACCCACGAGCAGTACTTC
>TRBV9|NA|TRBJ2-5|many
CASSTPTTPTGSGWETQYF
TGTGCCAGCAGCACACCGACAACCCCGACAGGTTCTGGTTGGGAGACCCAGTACTTC
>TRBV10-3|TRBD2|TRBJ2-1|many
CAISTGGSRDEQFF
TGTGCCATCAGCACTGGCGGGAGTCGGGATGAGCAGTTCTTC
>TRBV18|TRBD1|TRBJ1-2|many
CASSPNPSGTGDGYTF
TGTGCCAGCTCACCAAACCCCTCCGGGACAGGGGACGGCTACACCTTC
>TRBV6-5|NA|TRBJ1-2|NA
CASSSLGGGYGYTF
TGTGCCAGCAGTTCACTGGGGGGGGGCTATGGCTACACCTTC
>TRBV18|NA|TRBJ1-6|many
CASSPGVRDNSPLHF
TGTGCCAGCTCACCCGGGGTCAGGGATAATTCACCCCTCCACTTT
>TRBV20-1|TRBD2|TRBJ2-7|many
CSSLGGAGGTPYEQYF
TGCAGTTCTCTTGGCGGAGCGGGAGGGACCCCCTACGAGCAGTACTTC
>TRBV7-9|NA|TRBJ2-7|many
CASSQRTAAATYEQYF
TGTGCCAGCAGCCAAAGGACGGCGGCAGCAACCTACGAGCAGTACTTC
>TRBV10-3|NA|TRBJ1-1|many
CATMASGGAGTEAFF
TGTGCCACCATGGCGTCGGGGGGCGCGGGCACTGAAGCTTTCTTT
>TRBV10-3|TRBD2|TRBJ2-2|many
CAISETSGPTGELFF
TGTGCCATCAGTGAAACTAGCGGGCCAACCGGGGAGCTGTTTTTT
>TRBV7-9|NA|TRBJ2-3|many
CASSIGGSTDTQYF
TGTGCCAGCAGCATTGGAGGGAGTACAGATACGCAGTATTTT
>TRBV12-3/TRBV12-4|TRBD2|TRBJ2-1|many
CASSYGGGTYNEQFF
TGTGCCAGCAGCTACGGGGGGGGTACGTACAATGAGCAGTTCTTC
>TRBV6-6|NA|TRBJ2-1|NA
CASSYVWGAAEQFF
TGTGCCAGCAGTTACGTCTGGGGGGCAGCTGAGCAGTTCTTC
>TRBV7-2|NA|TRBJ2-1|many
CASSLQGSAYYNEQFF
TGTGCCAGCAGCCTCCAGGGATCCGCGTACTACAATGAGCAGTTCTTC
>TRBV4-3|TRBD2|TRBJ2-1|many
CASSQALPPELAGPVEQFF
TGCGCCAGCAGCCAAGCCCTGCCTCCTGAACTAGCGGGACCCGTTGAGCAGTTCTTC
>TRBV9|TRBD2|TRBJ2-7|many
CASSAPGLAAEQYF
TGTGCCAGCAGCGCTCCGGGACTAGCGGCCGAGCAGTACTTC
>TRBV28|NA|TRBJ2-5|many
CASSFRPGRETQYF
TGTGCCAGCAGTTTCCGGCCAGGGAGAGAGACCCAGTACTTC
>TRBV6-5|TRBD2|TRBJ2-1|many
CATRLAGAGVDEQFF
TGTGCCACCAGACTAGCGGGTGCGGGGGTCGATGAGCAGTTCTTC
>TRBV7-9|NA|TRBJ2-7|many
CASSRDTSYEQYF
TGTGCCAGCAGCCGGGACACCTCCTACGAGCAGTACTTC
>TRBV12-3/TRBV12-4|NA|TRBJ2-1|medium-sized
CASSLGGRDNEQFF
TGTGCCAGCAGTTTAGGGGGGAGAGACAATGAGCAGTTCTTC
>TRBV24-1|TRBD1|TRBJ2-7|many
CATSDSGQSNEQYF
TGTGCCACCAGTGATTCGGGACAGTCCAACGAGCAGTACTTC
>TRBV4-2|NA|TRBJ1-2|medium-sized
CASSRGPTENYGYTF
TGTGCCAGCAGCCGAGGACCAACGGAGAACTATGGCTACACCTTC
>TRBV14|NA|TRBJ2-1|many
CASSQDPGASLSEQFF
TGTGCCAGCAGCCAAGACCCGGGAGCCTCTCTAAGTGAGCAGTTCTTC
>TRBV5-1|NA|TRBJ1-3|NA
CASSLVAGSSGNTIYF
TGCGCCAGCAGCTTGGTGGCAGGTAGCTCTGGAAACACCATATATTTT
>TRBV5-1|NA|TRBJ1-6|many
CASSRGQSSYNSPLHF
TGCGCCAGCAGCCGTGGTCAGAGCTCCTATAATTCACCCCTCCACTTT
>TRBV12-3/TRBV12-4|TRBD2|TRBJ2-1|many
CASSSGAGPNEQFF
TGTGCCAGCAGTTCCGGAGCGGGGCCCAATGAGCAGTTCTTC
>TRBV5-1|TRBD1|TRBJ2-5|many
CASSLLGQGALETQYF
TGCGCCAGCAGCTTGTTGGGACAGGGGGCGTTGGAGACCCAGTACTTC
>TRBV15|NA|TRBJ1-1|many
CATSRDSGQPEAFF
TGTGCCACCAGCAGAGATTCTGGACAGCCTGAAGCTTTCTTT
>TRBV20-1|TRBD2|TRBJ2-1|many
CSARKLAGVPGNNEQFF
TGCAGTGCTAGAAAACTAGCGGGGGTACCCGGGAACAATGAGCAGTTCTTC
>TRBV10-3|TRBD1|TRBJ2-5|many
CASNRDRGAPETQYF
TGTGCCAGTAACCGGGACAGGGGTGCTCCGGAGACCCAGTACTTC
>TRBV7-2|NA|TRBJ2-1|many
CASSFVGSGYNEQFF
TGTGCCAGCAGCTTCGTCGGGTCCGGGTACAATGAGCAGTTCTTC
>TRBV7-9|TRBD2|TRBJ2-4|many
CASSFVGGRAKNIQYF
TGTGCCAGCAGCTTTGTCGGCGGGAGGGCCAAAAACATTCAGTACTTC
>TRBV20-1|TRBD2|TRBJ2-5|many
CSARSPREGRETQYF
TGCAGTGCTAGATCCCCACGGGAGGGCCGGGAGACCCAGTACTTC
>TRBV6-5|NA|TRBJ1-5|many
CASSRTFNSNQPQHF
TGTGCCAGCAGTCGAACCTTCAATAGCAATCAGCCCCAGCATTTT
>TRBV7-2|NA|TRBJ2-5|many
CASSLGGSLGVETQYF
TGTGCCAGCAGCTTAGGGGGTAGTTTGGGCGTGGAGACCCAGTACTTC
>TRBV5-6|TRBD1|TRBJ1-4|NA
CASSLRQGAGEKLFF
TGTGCCAGCAGCTTGCGCCAGGGGGCTGGTGAAAAACTGTTTTTT
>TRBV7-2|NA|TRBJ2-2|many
CASSLWGSGELFF
TGTGCCAGCAGCTTATGGGGTTCCGGGGAGCTGTTTTTT
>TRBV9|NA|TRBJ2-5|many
CASSRAMGETQYF
TGTGCCAGCAGCCGCGCTATGGGAGAGACCCAGTACTTC
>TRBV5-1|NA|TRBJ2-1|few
CASSFKGLNEQFF
TGCGCCAGCAGCTTTAAGGGCTTGAATGAGCAGTTCTTC
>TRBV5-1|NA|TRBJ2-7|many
CASSLSKRSLPYEQYF
TGCGCCAGCAGCTTGTCCAAGCGCTCCCTTCCCTACGAGCAGTACTTC
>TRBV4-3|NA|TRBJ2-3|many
CASSPDDGAGLTDTQYF
TGCGCCAGCAGCCCCGACGACGGGGCGGGATTAACAGATACGCAGTATTTT
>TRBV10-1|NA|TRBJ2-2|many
CASSVSGSTGELFF
TGCGCCAGCAGTGTCTCCGGGAGCACCGGGGAGCTGTTTTTT
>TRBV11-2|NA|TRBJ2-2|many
CASSLSLGQGFTGELFF
TGTGCCAGCAGCTTAAGCCTGGGGCAGGGATTTACCGGGGAGCTGTTTTTT
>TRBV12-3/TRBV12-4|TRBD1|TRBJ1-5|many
CASRGQGSQPQHF
TGTGCCAGCAGGGGACAGGGAAGTCAGCCCCAGCATTTT
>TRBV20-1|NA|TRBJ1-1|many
CSARDPRARKPEAFF
TGCAGTGCTAGAGATCCGCGGGCGAGGAAACCTGAAGCTTTCTTT
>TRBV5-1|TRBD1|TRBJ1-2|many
CASSWGTENYGYTF
TGCGCCAGCAGCTGGGGGACAGAGAACTATGGCTACACCTTC
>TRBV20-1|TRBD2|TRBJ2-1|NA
CSARNWEGHNEQFF
TGCAGTGCTAGAAATTGGGAGGGCCACAATGAGCAGTTCTTC
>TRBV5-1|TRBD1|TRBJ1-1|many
CASSLGQGTMNTEAFF
TGCGCCAGCAGCTTAGGACAGGGCACCATGAACACTGAAGCTTTCTTT
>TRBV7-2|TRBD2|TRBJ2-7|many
CASSPRRLAGDEQYF
TGTGCCAGCAGCCCAAGGAGGCTAGCGGGGGACGAGCAGTACTTC
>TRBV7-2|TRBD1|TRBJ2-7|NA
CASSYPGTGPKGRSYEQYF
TGTGCCAGCAGCTACCCCGGGACAGGGCCAAAAGGTAGATCCTACGAGCAGTACTTC
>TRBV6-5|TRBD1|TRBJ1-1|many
CASRPYGQGRTEAFF
TGTGCCAGCAGACCCTACGGACAGGGACGGACTGAAGCTTTCTTT
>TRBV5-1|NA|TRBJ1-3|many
CASAPGRIDGNTIYF
TGCGCCAGCGCCCCGGGACGGATAGATGGAAACACCATATATTTT
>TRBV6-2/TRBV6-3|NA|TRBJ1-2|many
CASSPLVPSLQANYGYTF
TGTGCCAGCAGTCCTCTCGTACCTTCCCTCCAGGCGAATTATGGCTACACCTTC
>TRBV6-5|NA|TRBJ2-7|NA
CASSYGASIVEQYF
TGTGCCAGCAGTTACGGTGCATCGATTGTCGAGCAGTACTTC
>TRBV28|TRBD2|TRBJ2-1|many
CASSLGLAGYNEQFF
TGTGCCAGCAGTTTGGGACTAGCGGGATACAATGAGCAGTTCTTC